These 21 T cell receptor beta chains were sequenced from one sample in a study of OX40 agonist ivuxolimab in advanced cancers. The protocol used for the library was the immunoSEQ multiplex PCR assay. TCRdb carries this immuneACCESS record with in-frame sequences only. Its versions omit some clonotypes, under half of them owing to an unresolved V gene in the studies checked, with the rest unexplained. The sample table holds 80,000 to 130,000 clones, of which 90% were seen once. In total, the top ten clones hold 0.31% of the sample. The sequenced sample was CD4+ or CD8+ T cells sorted from blood, obtained in a trial of the OX40 agonist ivuxolimab. The receptors shown here come from an adult with an advanced solid tumor such as melanoma, head and neck, liver or kidney cancer.

The sample holds a few counts of this clone. The chain couples TRBV6-5 to TRBJ2-4; tentatively, D is TRBD1 (5 bases). Per germline, CDR1 MNHEY and CDR2 SVGAGI. This CDR3 comprises 14 residues. V dropped 6 bases and J dropped 2 bases, with 11 bases sitting between them. The CDR3 loop is CASSTQGTKNIQYF. The CDR3 nucleotides are TGTGCCAGCAGCACCCAGGGTACCAAAAACATTCAGTACTTC.

V and J are TRBV6-1 and TRBJ2-3, with D possibly matching TRBD1 (6 bases). CDR3 length: 15 amino acids. Germline lookup yields CDR1 MNHNS and CDR2 SASEGT. The germline V and J ends were trimmed by 2 bases and 6 bases, with 15 bases remaining between them. In nucleotides, the CDR3 is TGTGCCAGCAGTGAAAGGTCAGGGGTAGGGGATACGCAGTATTTT. Amino acid sequence: CASSERSGVGDTQYF.

The chain links TRBV7-2 to TRBJ2-3; TRBD2 agrees at 13 bases. CDR3 length equals 16 residues. V gave up 4 bases and J gave up 4 bases; unmatched junction bases: 5. Germline-derived CDR1 and CDR2 are SGHTA and FQGNSA. The CDR3 loop reads CASSYRTSGSSDTQYF. The CDR3, as DNA: TGTGCCAGCAGCTACAGGACTAGCGGGAGTTCAGATACGCAGTATTTT.

Concerning this clone: Different DNA sequences within this sample yield the same CDR3. The rearrangement links TRBV5-1 to TRBJ1-2, with a possible D match to TRBD1 (6 bases). There are 13 residues in the CDR3. Trimming pared 0 bases from V and 8 bases from J, leaving 11 bases between. Germline CDR1 is SGHRS and CDR2 is YFSETQ. The CDR3 DNA follows: TGCGCCAGCAGCTTGGAACAGGGCAGCGGCTACACCTTC. Translation: CASSLEQGSGYTF. Based on the CDR3 plus reference TRBV5-1 and TRBJ1-2, the full variable domain is KAGVTQTPRYLIKTRGQQVTLSCSPISGHRSVSWYQQTPGQGLQFLFEYFSETQRNKGNFPGRFSGRQFSNSRSEMNVSTLELGDSALYLCASSLEQGSGYTFGSGTRLTVV.

The V and J genes are TRBV7-6 and TRBJ2-3; maybe TRBD2 (6 bases). CDR3 size: 14 residues. V was shortened by 2 bases and J by 5 bases, with 11 bases between the two germline ends. The V gene's germline CDR1 is SGHVS and CDR2 FNYEAQ. The CDR3 nucleotides are TGTGCCAGCAGCTTATACGGGACTGGAGATACGCAGTATTTT. Translation gives CASSLYGTGDTQYF.

The genes are TRBV25-1 and TRBJ2-3; D ambiguous. The CDR3 contains 13 residues. The ends were cut back, 4 bases at V and 5 bases at J, with 10 bases in the middle. From germline, CDR1 is MGHDK and CDR2 SYGVNS. The CDR3 spells CASSVALEDTQYF. Here the CDR3 DNA reads TGTGCCAGCAGTGTGGCTTTGGAAGATACGCAGTATTTT.

The chain is built from TRBV5-5 and TRBJ2-7, with TRBD1 as a possible D gene (6 bases). Trimming left V 3 bases short and J 0 bases short, with 13 bases between. This CDR3 comprises 15 residues. Germline V CDR1 and CDR2: SGHKS, YYEKEE (reference sequence). Here the CDR3 reads CASSWDTGYSYEQYF. The CDR3 coding sequence is TGTGCCAGCAGCTGGGACACCGGTTACTCCTACGAGCAGTACTTC.

The genes are TRBV19 and TRBJ2-3; D unclear. V dropped 3 bases and J dropped 5 bases, with 3 bases sitting between them. Per germline, CDR1 LNHDA and CDR2 SQIVND (reference sequence). The CDR3 totals 11 residues. Here the CDR3 DNA reads TGTGCCAGTAGTATTTTAGATACGCAGTATTTT. Its protein product is CASSILDTQYF.

The CDR3 DNA follows: TGTGCCAGCAGCTACGAGAGGGGCGGGAGATACGAGCAGTACTTC. It encodes CASSYERGGRYEQYF. The rearrangement uses TRBV6-1 and TRBJ2-7; the match to TRBD2 covers 7 bases. J lost 4 bases, V lost 6 bases, and 12 bases had no gene match. This CDR3 comprises 15 residues. The germline V gene has CDR1 MNHNS and CDR2 SASEGT.

This rearrangement joins TRBV7-2 to TRBJ1-2; perhaps TRBD1 as D (6 bases). The CDR3 runs 13 residues. V dropped 5 bases and J dropped 6 bases, with 13 bases sitting between them. Germline CDR1 and CDR2: SGHTA and FQGNSA. The CDR3 sequence: CASSGGLGDGYTF. The CDR3 DNA reads as TGTGCCAGCAGCGGGGGCCTAGGGGATGGCTACACCTTC. The variable domain in full, completed from reference TRBV7-2 and TRBJ1-2, reads GAGVSQSPSNKVTEKGKDVELRCDPISGHTALYWYRQSLGQGLEFLIYFQGNSAPDKSGLPSDRFSAERTGGSVSTLTIQRTQQEDSAVYLCASSGGLGDGYTFGSGTRLTVV.

The chain recombines TRBV7-8 with TRBJ1-1, with 10 bases aligning to TRBD1. Germline trimming cut 1 base from V and 6 bases from J; bases unmatched to any gene: 2. CDR3 length: 14 residues. Germline CDR1 is SGHVS and CDR2 is FQNEAQ. CDR3 nucleotides: TGTGCCAGCAGCTTAGGGGACAGGGGCGCTGAAGCTTTCTTT. It encodes CASSLGDRGAEAFF.

The J gene is TRBJ2-7, the V gene TRBV10-3; D may be TRBD1 or TRBD2 (5 bases each). Trimming removed 4 bases at V and 5 bases at J, with 15 bases between. The CDR3 is 14 amino acids. Per germline, CDR1 ENHRY and CDR2 SYGVKD. CDR3 coding DNA: TGTGCCATCAGTGTGAGGGACGGGATCGACGAGCAGTACTTC. Translating it yields CAISVRDGIDEQYF.

The chain has TRBV28 and TRBJ1-5, with 9 bases identical to TRBD1. The J segment lost 7 bases and the V segment lost 2 bases, leaving 9 bases of the junction unmatched. Germline-derived CDR1 and CDR2 are MDHEN and SYDVKM. The CDR3 runs to 16 residues. The CDR3 sequence: CASSLGLQGALQPQHF. CDR3 in DNA: TGTGCCAGCAGTTTAGGTTTACAGGGGGCCCTGCAGCCCCAGCATTTT.

The chain has TRBV15 and TRBJ2-5, with 7 nucleotides matching TRBD1. The end of the DNA is better explained by TRBJ2-7, so the J call may be wrong. Germline V gives CDR1 LNHNV, CDR2 YYDKDF (reference sequence). CDR3 size: 12 residues. The CDR3 loop reads CATSRTGHEQYF. For the CDR3, the DNA is TGTGCCACCAGCAGGACAGGGCACGAGCAGTACTTC.

This chain connects TRBV19 to TRBJ2-5; D gene uncertain. The V and J ends lost 5 bases and 4 bases respectively, with 5 bases between them. The CDR3 covers 11 residues. Germline loops: CDR1 LNHDA, CDR2 SQIVND (reference sequence). As DNA, the CDR3 is TGTGCCAGTAGTGTTAGAGAGACCCAGTACTTC. Its protein is CASSVRETQYF.

This clone appeared a single time. This rearrangement joins TRBV12-2 to TRBJ2-7; the table's D call TRBD2 went unverified against the DNA. TRBV12-2 is noted as a pseudogene. There are 19 residues in the CDR3. The CDR3 DNA follows: TGTGCAAGTCGCTTAGGGCCGGGTGGGGGACTAGCGGGAGGGCACGAGCAGTACTTC. This codes for CASRLGPGGGLAGGHEQYF.

A word on this clone: Other DNA variants within this sample encode the same CDR3. The chain joins TRBV18 to TRBJ1-1; D is possibly TRBD1 (5 bases). The CDR3 totals 14 residues. Trimming shortened V by 3 bases and J by 4 bases, and 12 bases separated the two germline ends. Germline V CDR1 and CDR2: KGHSH, LQKENI. The CDR3 bases are TGTGCCAGCTCACCGGGGGGATTTGGCACTGAAGCTTTCTTT. Translated, it gives CASSPGGFGTEAFF. Looking up the rest from reference TRBV18 and TRBJ1-1 gives the full variable domain: NAGVMQNPRHLVRRRGQEARLRCSPMKGHSHVYWYRQLPEEGLKFMVYLQKENIIDESGMPKERFSAEFPKEGPSILRIQQVVRGDSAAYFCASSPGGFGTEAFFGQGTRLTVV.

The CDR3, as DNA: TGTGCCAGCAGCTTGGTTCTAGCGGGAGGCCTAGATACGCAGTATTTT. This translates into CASSLVLAGGLDTQYF. The gene calls are TRBV5-4 and TRBJ2-3; 11 bases fit TRBD2. The germline V gene has CDR1 SGHNT and CDR2 YYREEE (reference sequence). This CDR3 has 16 residues. Trimming at V came to 0 bases and at J to 5 bases, leaving 5 bases not matched to a gene.

The rearrangement uses TRBV27 and TRBJ2-7; TRBD2 agrees at 10 bases. The CDR3 spans 15 residues. V trimming: 6 bases; J trimming: 6 bases; junction bases outside the gene matches: 11. The germline V gene encodes CDR1 MNHEY and CDR2 SMNVEV (reference sequence). The CDR3 DNA follows: TGTGCCAGCAGGAAGGCGGGACTAGCGAAGGGCGAGCAGTACTTC. It is translated as CASRKAGLAKGEQYF.

The V call is TRBV19, the J call TRBJ2-7; the match to TRBD2 covers 11 bases. The CDR3 runs 15 residues. V lost 4 bases and J lost 3; bases outside the gene matches: 5. Germline V gene lookup returns CDR1 LNHDA and CDR2 SQIVND (reference sequence). The DNA for the CDR3 is TGTGCCAGTAGTACCCTTAGCGGGAGGGTCTACGAGCAGTACTTC. Its protein product is CASSTLSGRVYEQYF.

CDR3 DNA: TGTGCCAGCAGCTTAGCGGCCCCAGTATCTGGGGCCAACGTCCTGACTTTC. Translating gives CASSLAAPVSGANVLTF. The V and J genes are TRBV7-2 and TRBJ2-6; D not certain. Deletions cut 0 bases from V and 1 base from J, with 10 bases between. Germline V lookup: CDR1 SGHTA, CDR2 FQGNSA. CDR3 length: 17 residues. The full variable domain, in which reference TRBV7-2 and TRBJ2-6 provide the parts outside the CDR3, is GAGVSQSPSNKVTEKGKDVELRCDPISGHTALYWYRQSLGQGLEFLIYFQGNSAPDKSGLPSDRFSAERTGGSVSTLTIQRTQQEDSAVYLCASSLAAPVSGANVLTFGAGSRLTVL.